Listed below are T cell receptor beta chains from one sample, sequenced in a study of persistence of HIV-infected CD4 T cells. The repertoire was sequenced with immunoSEQ multiplex PCR; TCRdb's copy has only in-frame clones and lacks some. The data hold some 30,000 clones, with 82% observed a single time. No antigen has been assigned to these receptors. The material sequenced was CD4+ T cells sorted from PBMCs after roughly 18-hour stimulation, taken from a patient who received antiretroviral therapy. These receptors all stem from an adult woman with HIV who was CMV-seropositive. CDR3s include the opening cysteine and the closing phenylalanine or tryptophan. D genes are given only for firm matches. Clone size is stated in some rows and not others, as once, few, many or a class when expanded.

clone_size: NA
v_call: TRBV3-1/TRBV3-2
j_call: TRBJ1-1
d_call: TRBD1
cdr3_aa: CASSDRVEAFF
cdr3_nt: TGTGCCAGCAGCGACAGGGTTGAAGCTTTCTTT

clone_size: NA
v_call: TRBV19
j_call: TRBJ1-6
d_call: NA
cdr3_aa: CASTSGRDGSYNSPLHF
cdr3_nt: TGTGCCAGTACCTCCGGACGGGACGGCTCCTATAATTCACCCCTCCACTTT

clone_size: NA
v_call: TRBV18
j_call: TRBJ1-1
d_call: NA
cdr3_aa: CASSQGMNTEAFF
cdr3_nt: TGTGCCAGCTCACAGGGGATGAACACTGAAGCTTTCTTT

clone_size: NA
v_call: TRBV19
j_call: TRBJ1-1
d_call: TRBD1
cdr3_aa: CASIRPGGSDTEAFF
cdr3_nt: TGTGCCAGTATTAGACCAGGGGGCTCGGACACTGAAGCTTTCTTT

clone_size: few
v_call: TRBV7-9
j_call: TRBJ2-2
d_call: NA
cdr3_aa: CAIPGPGPNTGELFF
cdr3_nt: TGTGCCATTCCGGGACCCGGGCCAAACACCGGGGAGCTGTTTTTT

clone_size: NA
v_call: TRBV4-3
j_call: TRBJ2-3
d_call: TRBD2
cdr3_aa: CASSQEASQRGGGTDTQYF
cdr3_nt: TGCGCCAGCAGCCAAGAGGCTAGCCAGCGGGGGGGAGGCACAGATACGCAGTATTTT

clone_size: NA
v_call: TRBV11-1
j_call: TRBJ1-1
d_call: NA
cdr3_aa: CASSPRQNTEAFF
cdr3_nt: TGTGCCAGCAGCCCAAGACAGAACACTGAAGCTTTCTTT

clone_size: NA
v_call: TRBV5-5
j_call: TRBJ2-4
d_call: TRBD1
cdr3_aa: CASSDRGPGNIQYF
cdr3_nt: TGTGCCAGCAGCGACAGGGGGCCCGGAAACATTCAGTACTTC

clone_size: NA
v_call: TRBV9
j_call: TRBJ2-5
d_call: NA
cdr3_aa: CASSGRRFFPGTGETQYF
cdr3_nt: TGTGCCAGCAGCGGCCGAAGATTCTTTCCGGGAACAGGGGAGACCCAGTACTTC

clone_size: NA
v_call: TRBV11-3
j_call: TRBJ1-2
d_call: NA
cdr3_aa: CASSLDSRDHYGYTF
cdr3_nt: TGTGCCAGCAGCTTAGATAGCAGGGACCACTATGGCTACACCTTC

clone_size: NA
v_call: TRBV15
j_call: TRBJ1-2
d_call: TRBD1
cdr3_aa: CATSRYGQGIVRYTF
cdr3_nt: TGTGCCACCAGCCGCTACGGACAGGGCATTGTTCGCTACACCTTC

clone_size: NA
v_call: TRBV10-3
j_call: TRBJ1-2
d_call: NA
cdr3_aa: CATKGQEYGYTF
cdr3_nt: TGTGCCACCAAAGGGCAGGAGTATGGCTACACCTTC

clone_size: NA
v_call: TRBV5-1
j_call: TRBJ1-1
d_call: NA
cdr3_aa: CASSLGPTGNTEAFF
cdr3_nt: TGCGCCAGCAGCTTGGGGCCAACAGGGAACACTGAAGCTTTCTTT

clone_size: NA
v_call: TRBV5-5
j_call: TRBJ2-2
d_call: TRBD2
cdr3_aa: CASSSGLDFITGELFF
cdr3_nt: TGTGCCAGCAGCTCAGGACTAGACTTCATCACCGGGGAGCTGTTTTTT

clone_size: NA
v_call: TRBV30
j_call: TRBJ1-3
d_call: TRBD1
cdr3_aa: CAWREKGARSGNTIYF
cdr3_nt: TGTGCCTGGAGGGAGAAGGGGGCCCGCTCTGGAAACACCATATATTTT

clone_size: NA
v_call: TRBV10-2
j_call: TRBJ1-1
d_call: NA
cdr3_aa: CASRVPPVVRVNTEAFF
cdr3_nt: TGCGCCAGCAGGGTACCCCCTGTCGTTCGTGTGAACACTGAAGCTTTCTTT